The TCR beta chain described here comes from a study of Tregs in tolerant kidney transplant recipients. Study outcomes and limitations: No direct test of biological reproducibility was done here. The small number of patients limits these findings pending further validation. Tregs expanded with activated donor B cells seemed most donor-specific.

V was shortened by 1 base and J by 3 bases, with 15 bases between the two germline ends. The CDR3 consists of 17 residues. CDR1 MGHDK and CDR2 SYGVNS come from the germline V gene. For this clone: Its antigen is not known.

CD4+CD25+CD127- Tregs, CD4+CD25- non-Tregs, CD4 and CD8 cells were sorted. This table comes from immunoSEQ multiplex PCR, and its TCRdb copy is limited to in-frame clones, with some not included. The sample includes roughly 250,000 clones, about 80% of them seen just once. The sequencing sample was made of CD4+ T cells from blood. V usage is TRBV25-1 and J usage is TRBJ1-4; D unclear. This sequence was found in a human donor in good health. The CDR3 spells CASSESWAATPNEKLFF. In DNA, the CDR3 is TGTGCCAGCAGTGAATCGTGGGCAGCCACCCCTAATGAAAAACTGTTTTTT.